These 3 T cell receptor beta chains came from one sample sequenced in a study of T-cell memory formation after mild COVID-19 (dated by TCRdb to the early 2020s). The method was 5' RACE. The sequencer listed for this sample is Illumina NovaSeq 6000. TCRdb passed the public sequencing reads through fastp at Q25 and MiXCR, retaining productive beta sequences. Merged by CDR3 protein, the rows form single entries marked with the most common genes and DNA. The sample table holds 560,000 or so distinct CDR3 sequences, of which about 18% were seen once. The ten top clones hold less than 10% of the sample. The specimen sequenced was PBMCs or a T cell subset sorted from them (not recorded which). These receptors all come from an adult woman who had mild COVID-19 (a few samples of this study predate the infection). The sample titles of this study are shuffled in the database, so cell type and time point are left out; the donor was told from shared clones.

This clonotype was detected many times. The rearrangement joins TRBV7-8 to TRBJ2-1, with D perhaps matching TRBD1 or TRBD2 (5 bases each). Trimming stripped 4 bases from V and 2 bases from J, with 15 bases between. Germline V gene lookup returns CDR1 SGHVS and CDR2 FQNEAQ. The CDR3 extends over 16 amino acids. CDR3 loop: CASSSPLRGPYNEQFF. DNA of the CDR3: TGTGCCAGCAGCTCACCACTCCGGGGCCCCTACAATGAGCAGTTCTTC.

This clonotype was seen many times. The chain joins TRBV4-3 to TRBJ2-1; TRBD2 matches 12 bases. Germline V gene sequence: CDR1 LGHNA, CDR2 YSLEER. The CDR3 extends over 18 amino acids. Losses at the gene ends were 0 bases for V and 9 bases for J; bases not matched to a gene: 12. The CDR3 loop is CASSQELRLAGEFSEQFF. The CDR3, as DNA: TGCGCCAGCAGCCAAGAGTTAAGACTAGCGGGAGAGTTCAGTGAGCAGTTCTTC.

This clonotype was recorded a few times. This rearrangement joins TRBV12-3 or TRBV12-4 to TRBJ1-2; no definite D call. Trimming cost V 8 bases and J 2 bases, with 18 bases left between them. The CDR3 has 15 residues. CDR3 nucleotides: TGTGCCAGCCTCTTACGGGCAAATAGAAACTATGGCTACACCTTC. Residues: CASLLRANRNYGYTF.